This T cell receptor (beta chain) was recovered during a study of blood T cell repertoires in COVID-19. Profiled with immunoSEQ multiplex PCR; TCRdb holds only in-frame clones, not every one. The table records 300,000 to 450,000 clones, 70% to 90% of them present only once. Germline CDR1 reads MDHEN; CDR2 reads SYDVKM. The CDR3 spans 14 residues. The V end was cut by 4 bases, the J end by 0 bases, with 10 bases between. This chain links TRBV28 with TRBJ2-7; the D gene is possibly TRBD2 (6 bases). The source of this sequence is a young woman who had recovered from COVID-19. What was sequenced was PBMCs or T cells enriched from blood (not recorded which). Here the CDR3 DNA reads TGTGCCAGCAGTTACGGGACTTTCTCCTACGAGCAGTACTTC. The encoded protein is CASSYGTFSYEQYF.